A selection of T cell receptor beta chains follows, all from one sample in a study of blood T cell repertoires in COVID-19. Assay used: immunoSEQ multiplex PCR; TCRdb lists only in-frame clones, some missing. The table shows some 160,000 clones, with about 80% occurring only once. Material for sequencing was peripheral blood. The receptors come from a woman at least 80 years old with acute or convalescent COVID-19. The CDR3 runs from the conserved cysteine through the conserved F or W. The D gene is left open where the match is weak. Size is stated for part of the rows, as once, few or many counts, or as a class when the clone is expanded.

j_call d_call v_call clone_size cdr3_aa cdr3_nt
TRBJ2-7 NA TRBV19 NA CASSIWRRISYEQYF TGTGCCAGTAGTATTTGGAGGAGGATTTCCTACGAGCAGTACTTC
TRBJ1-5 NA TRBV3-1/TRBV3-2 NA CASSQDGGWNNQPQHF TGTGCCAGCAGCCAAGATGGGGGGTGGAACAATCAGCCCCAGCATTTT
TRBJ2-2 TRBD2 TRBV28 few CASSYPASGRVTGELFF TGTGCCAGCAGTTACCCCGCTAGCGGGAGGGTCACCGGGGAGCTGTTTTTT
TRBJ2-2 NA TRBV21-1 NA CASSKDYMLTVNTGELFF TGTGCCAGCAGCAAAGATTATATGTTGACAGTGAACACCGGGGAGCTGTTTTTT
TRBJ1-6 NA TRBV5-1 NA CASSLDGNNSPLHF TGCGCCAGCAGCTTGGACGGGAATAATTCACCCCTCCACTTT
TRBJ2-3 NA TRBV28 NA CASRSRDTGDTDTQYF TGTGCCAGCAGATCAAGGGACACTGGCGATACAGATACGCAGTATTTT
TRBJ2-7 TRBD2 TRBV11-1 NA CASSQGTSGAYEQYF TGTGCCAGCAGCCAAGGGACTAGCGGGGCGTACGAGCAGTACTTC
TRBJ2-5 TRBD1 TRBV19 NA CASSIGTGVQETQYF TGTGCCAGTAGTATTGGGACAGGAGTCCAAGAGACCCAGTACTTC
TRBJ2-3 NA TRBV2 NA CASSALAIGTDTQYF TGTGCCAGCAGTGCCCTAGCCATAGGCACAGATACGCAGTATTTT
TRBJ2-4 NA TRBV28 NA CASNGGGVLAKNIQYF TGTGCCAGCAACGGAGGGGGGGTTTTGGCCAAAAACATTCAGTACTTC
TRBJ1-2 TRBD1 TRBV7-9 NA CASSRGQGASGYTF TGTGCCAGCAGCCGAGGACAGGGGGCAAGTGGCTACACCTTC
TRBJ2-2 NA TRBV19 NA CASRQTEMNTGELFF TGTGCCAGTAGGCAGACAGAGATGAACACCGGGGAGCTGTTTTTT
TRBJ2-5 NA TRBV28 NA CASNRGRTKQETQYF TGTGCCAGCAACAGGGGCCGGACTAAACAAGAGACCCAGTACTTC
TRBJ2-7 TRBD1 TRBV4-3 few CASSQQPTRQGANEQYF TGCGCCAGCAGCCAGCAACCTACGAGACAGGGGGCGAACGAGCAGTACTTC
TRBJ2-3 TRBD2 TRBV7-9 NA CASSLHAGGPTDTQYF TGTGCCAGCAGCTTGCATGCGGGAGGGCCGACAGATACGCAGTATTTT
TRBJ2-1 TRBD2 TRBV11-1 once CASSFDPGRNEQFF TGTGCCAGCAGCTTTGACCCCGGGAGGAATGAGCAGTTCTTC
TRBJ2-5 NA TRBV27 NA CASSDGNGETQYF TGTGCCAGCTCCGACGGGAACGGGGAGACCCAGTACTTC
TRBJ2-4 TRBD2 TRBV6-6 NA CASSSLATNAKNIQYF TGTGCCAGCAGTTCACTAGCGACGAACGCCAAAAACATTCAGTACTTC
TRBJ2-3 NA TRBV5-6 NA CASSVGAPPLTDTQYF TGTGCCAGCTCCGTAGGGGCCCCCCCCCTCACAGATACGCAGTATTTT
TRBJ2-2 NA TRBV5-8 NA CASSLNVGGDTGELFF TGTGCCAGCAGCTTGAATGTGGGAGGAGACACCGGGGAGCTGTTTTTT
TRBJ2-3 TRBD1 TRBV28 NA CASRTGGDTDTQYF TGTGCCAGCAGGACAGGGGGTGACACAGATACGCAGTATTTT
TRBJ1-3 NA TRBV7-9 NA CASSGGIYGGGNTIYF TGTGCCAGCAGCGGGGGGATCTACGGAGGCGGAAACACCATATATTTT
TRBJ1-2 TRBD1 TRBV12-3/TRBV12-4 NA CASSRDRDYGYTF TGTGCCAGCAGCCGGGACAGGGACTATGGCTACACCTTC
TRBJ1-1 NA TRBV7-9 NA CASSFRSMNTEAFF TGTGCCAGCAGCTTCAGGTCCATGAACACTGAAGCTTTCTTT
TRBJ1-2 NA TRBV15 NA CATSRASLAVLSPYGYTF TGTGCCACCAGCAGAGCGTCCCTGGCAGTCCTTTCCCCCTATGGCTACACCTTC
TRBJ2-7 NA TRBV27 NA CASRGGGPREQYF TGTGCCAGCAGGGGTGGAGGGCCCCGCGAGCAGTACTTC
TRBJ1-1 NA TRBV4-1 once CASSQDYPRAEAFF TGCGCCAGCAGCCAAGATTACCCCAGGGCTGAAGCTTTCTTT